This T cell receptor (beta chain) was recovered during a study of cytomegalovirus exposure and HLA in healthy donors. The study, taken as a whole, reports: A few V segments could not be told apart, such as TRBV6-2 and TRBV6-3, and were left out. With high specificity and sensitivity, the classifier reportedly diagnosed cytomegalovirus status. Most TCR sequences showed up rarely, but some public TCRs showed up in many donors.

The CDR3 extends over 16 amino acids. CDR1 is SGHTA, CDR2 FQGTGA, per germline. Losses at the gene ends were 5 bases for V and 0 bases for J; bases not matched to a gene: 6. Worth noting for this clone: The antigen remains unidentified.

Amplification used 60 Vbeta primers and 13 Jbeta primers. The repertoire was sequenced with immunoSEQ multiplex PCR; TCRdb's copy has only in-frame clones and lacks some. The repertoire holds about 190,000 clones, with 85% as singletons. The source material was PBMCs. This TCR derives from a boy aged 2 to 10 in good health and CMV-seronegative. The chain employs TRBV7-3 and TRBJ2-3; the match to TRBD2 covers 9 bases. CDR3 sequence reads: CASSRTGTSSTDTQYF. Written as DNA, the CDR3 is TGTGCCAGCAGCCGAACCGGGACTAGCAGCACAGATACGCAGTATTTT. Full variable domain (remainder filled in from reference TRBV7-3 and TRBJ2-3): GAGVSQTPSNKVTEKGKYVELRCDPISGHTALYWYRQSLGQGPEFLIYFQGTGAADDSGLPNDRFFAVRPEGSVSTLKIQRTERGDSAVYLCASSRTGTSSTDTQYFGPGTRLTVL.